A selection of T cell receptor beta chains follows, all from one sample in a study of a mutant IDH1 vaccine in newly diagnosed glioma. Profiled with immunoSEQ multiplex PCR; TCRdb holds only in-frame clones, not every one. The data contain approximately 40,000 clones, around 84% of them singletons. For these receptors, no antigen is known. The sequences come from PBMCs, collected from a glioma patient whose treatment included an IDH1 peptide vaccine. The receptors derive from a man aged 35-49 years with glioma. The conserved cysteine and the conserved F or W are not part of the CDR3 here. The D gene is left open where the match is weak.

TRBV9,TRBD2,ASSGLAINTGELF
TRBV2,TRBD2,ASRTSWIGELF
TRBV7-9,-,ASSPQGWSGANVLT
TRBV6-1,TRBD2,AIRTSGTDTQY
TRBV27,-,ASSFRNSPYEQY
TRBV18,-,ASSPGRPDTYEQY
TRBV6-1,-,ASSERGLTGANVLT
TRBV6-6,-,ASSPQVGGEAF
TRBV19,-,ASSLSTGALRGEKLF
TRBV18,-,ASSPSEGTEAF
TRBV18,-,ASSPGQNYGYT
TRBV7-3,TRBD2,ASSLTHRGGTNTGELF
TRBV29-1,TRBD1,SVFTGGLSYEQY
TRBV9,TRBD2,ASSGPGRLAGLNEQF
TRBV19,-,ASSIGSAYTDTQY
TRBV5-1,TRBD2,ASSSGLAVTDTQY
TRBV6-1,-,ASSVQLRVRGGSEQY
TRBV15,TRBD1,ATQGAGANVLT
TRBV18,-,ASSPPFGDSAFQTQY
TRBV5-1,-,ASSPQGLSNQPQH
TRBV18,TRBD1,ASSPRTGRTGELF
TRBV6-4,-,ASSRDFTDTQY
TRBV27,-,ASSLRQGTYEQY
TRBV29-1,TRBD1,SVSTGGDEQY